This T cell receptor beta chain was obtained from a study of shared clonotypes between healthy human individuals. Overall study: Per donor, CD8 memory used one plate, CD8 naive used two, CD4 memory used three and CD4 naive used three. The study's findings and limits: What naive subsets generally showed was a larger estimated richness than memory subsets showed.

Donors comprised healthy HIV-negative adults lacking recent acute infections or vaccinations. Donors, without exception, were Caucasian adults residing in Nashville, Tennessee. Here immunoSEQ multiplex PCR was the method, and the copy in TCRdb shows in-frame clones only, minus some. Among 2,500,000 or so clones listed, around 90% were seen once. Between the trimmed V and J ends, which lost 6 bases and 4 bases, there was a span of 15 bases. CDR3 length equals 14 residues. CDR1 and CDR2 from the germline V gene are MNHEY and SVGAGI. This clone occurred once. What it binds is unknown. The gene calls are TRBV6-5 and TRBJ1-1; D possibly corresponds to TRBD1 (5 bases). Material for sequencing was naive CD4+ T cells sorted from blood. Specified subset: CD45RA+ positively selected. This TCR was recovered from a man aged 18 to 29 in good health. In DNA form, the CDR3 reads TGTGCCAGCAGCCATGACAGACTAATCACTGAAGCTTTCTTT. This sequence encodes CASSHDRLITEAFF.